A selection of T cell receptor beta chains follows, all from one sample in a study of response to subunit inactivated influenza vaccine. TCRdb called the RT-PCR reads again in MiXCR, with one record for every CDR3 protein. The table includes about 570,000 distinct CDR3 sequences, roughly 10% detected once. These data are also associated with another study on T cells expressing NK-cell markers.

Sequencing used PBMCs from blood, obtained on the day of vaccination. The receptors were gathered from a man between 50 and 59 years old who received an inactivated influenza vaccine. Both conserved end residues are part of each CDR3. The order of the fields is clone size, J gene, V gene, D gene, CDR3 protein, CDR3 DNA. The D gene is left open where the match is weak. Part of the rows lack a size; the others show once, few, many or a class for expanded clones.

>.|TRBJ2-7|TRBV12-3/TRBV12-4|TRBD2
CASRGGLAGAWEQYF
TGTGCCAGCAGGGGTGGACTAGCGGGAGCGTGGGAGCAGTACTTC
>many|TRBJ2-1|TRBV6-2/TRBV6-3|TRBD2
CASSYPLAGVGGEQFF
TGTGCCAGCAGTTACCCTCTGGCGGGAGTAGGAGGGGAGCAGTTCTTC
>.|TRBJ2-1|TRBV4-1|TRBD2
CASSQFQAGTKNEQFF
TGCGCCAGCAGCCAATTTCAAGCGGGGACTAAAAATGAGCAGTTCTTC
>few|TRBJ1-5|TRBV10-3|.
CAIKDGSNQPQHF
TGTGCCATTAAGGACGGAAGCAATCAGCCCCAGCATTTT
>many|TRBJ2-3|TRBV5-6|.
CASSPVPGSEHTQYF
TGTGCCAGCAGCCCAGTGCCGGGAAGCGAGCATACGCAGTATTTT
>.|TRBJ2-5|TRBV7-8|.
CASSLFIQETQYF
TGTGCCAGCAGCTTATTTATCCAAGAGACCCAGTACTTC
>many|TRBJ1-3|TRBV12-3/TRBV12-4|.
CASNKERGAAGNTIYF
TGTGCCAGCAATAAGGAACGGGGGGCAGCTGGAAACACCATATATTTT
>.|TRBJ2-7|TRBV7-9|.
CASSPRSDF
TGTGCCAGCAGCCCCCGCTCGGACTTC
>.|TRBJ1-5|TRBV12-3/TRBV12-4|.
CASSSGTVETNQPQHF
TGTGCCAGCAGTTCTGGGACGGTAGAAACTAATCAGCCCCAGCATTTT
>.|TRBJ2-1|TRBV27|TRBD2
CASSLSIMASGGAEQFF
TGTGCCAGCAGTTTATCGATAATGGCTAGCGGGGGGGCTGAGCAGTTCTTC
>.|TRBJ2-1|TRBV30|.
CAWAGLNNEQFF
TGTGCCTGGGCCGGACTGAACAATGAGCAGTTCTTC
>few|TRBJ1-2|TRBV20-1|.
CSAKTAVDGYTF
TGCAGTGCTAAAACAGCGGTTGATGGCTACACCTTC